Listed here is a single TCR beta chain. The antigen is unknown. By flow cytometry, patients selected for sequencing had shown an expansion of CD8+CD57+ cells. There was no therapy given to any patient before the blood sampling took place. The data were obtained in a study of CD8+CD57+ T cells in acquired aplastic anemia. V was clipped by 5 bases and J by 2 bases, with 15 bases between them. The CDR3 runs 15 residues. CDR1 LNHDA and CDR2 SQIVND come from the germline V gene (reference sequence). CDR3 and TCR beta VDJ profiling relied on genomic DNA as the template. A single record per CDR3 protein comes from TCRdb applying MiXCR to the reads. The data show 160,000 or so distinct CDR3 sequences, with less than 60% seen just once and 3.2% held by the top ten. Regarding the study as a whole: Patient and control CD8+ Simpson's diversity was not significantly different. Comparison of patients with controls identified roughly 27 shared CD8+ CDR3 sequences.

J is TRBJ1-2 and V is TRBV19; TRBD1 might be the D (5 bases). The specimen sequenced was sorted CD4+, CD8+, or CD8+CD57+ T cells (not recorded which) from PBMCs. This clonotype was sampled from a human donor with aplastic anemia. Written as DNA, the CDR3 is TGTGCCAGTAGTCCTCTAGGGCAGGGCAACTATGGCTACACCTTC. It translates to CASSPLGQGNYGYTF.